This T cell receptor beta chain emerged from a study of blood T cell repertoires in COVID-19. The wider study: Italy, Spain and the United States were the sources of the convalescent and acute COVID-19 samples. T cells, B-cell-depleted T cells, or PBMCs supplied cDNA or gDNA.

V was pared by 11 bases and J by 6 bases, with 5 bases of the junction left unmatched. In germline, CDR1 is SNHLY, CDR2 FYNNEI. The CDR3 sequence is 14 residues long. In the authors' methods: Amplifying reference gene primers gave estimates of nucleated cell counts. Using immunoSEQ multiplex PCR, the repertoire was profiled, and TCRdb retains in-frame clones only, with some absent. V, J and clone size were drawn from that table, and D and trimming were deduced from the DNA. The data hold around 180,000 clones, with 74% observed a single time. The clonotype originates from a woman older than 75 with acute or convalescent COVID-19. The specimen sequenced was peripheral blood. The chain employs TRBV2 and TRBJ2-2; 14 positions match TRBD2. CDR3 residues: CARSTSGRAGELFF. The CDR3 bases are TGTGCCCGATCGACTAGCGGGAGGGCCGGGGAGCTGTTTTTT.